This TCR beta chain was identified in a study of T cell responses to AZD1222 COVID-19 vaccine. This clone has just one count. Its antigen is not identified. Germline V gene sequence: CDR1 SGHKS, CDR2 YYEKEE (reference sequence). The CDR3 sequence is 17 residues long. V lost 0 bases, J lost 2 bases, and 5 bases stayed unmatched. Findings and caveats of the study: The study found Spike-specific TCR breadth and depth rose after two AZD1222 doses. Seropositive at baseline were only a handful of AZD1222 recipients. It should be noted that donors were predominantly white British and more often female, and clonal diversity was possibly underestimated.

Using immunoSEQ multiplex PCR, the repertoire was profiled, and TCRdb retains in-frame clones only, with some absent. The sample contains tens of thousands of clones, around 80% of which appear only once. Sequences were derived from peripheral blood, sampled on day 0 of AZD1222 vaccination. This rearrangement joins TRBV5-5 to TRBJ2-1; 10 nucleotides match TRBD2. The sequence was obtained from an adult in good health. The CDR3 spells CASSLAASGGPYNEQFF. CDR3 DNA sequence: TGTGCCAGCAGCTTGGCGGCTAGCGGGGGTCCCTACAATGAGCAGTTCTTC.